In its sample, the clone carrying this T cell receptor (beta chain) was seen a few times. These data belong to a study of technical replicates of blood from a few donors. The repertoire was sequenced with immunoSEQ multiplex PCR; TCRdb's copy has only in-frame clones and lacks some. Among about 88,000 clones, 80% to 95% were seen once, and the ten largest hold roughly 0.25%. From germline, CDR1 is KGHSH and CDR2 LQKENI. CDR3 size: 16 residues. J gave up 0 bases and V 2 bases, and 5 bases lay outside the gene matches. The sequence derives from a human donor in good health. Sequencing was done on a sample of T cells isolated from PBMCs. V is TRBV18 and J is TRBJ1-1; the match to TRBD1 covers 8 bases. The CDR3 is CASSPTDRVMNTEAFF. The CDR3 nucleotides are TGTGCCAGCTCACCAACGGACAGGGTCATGAACACTGAAGCTTTCTTT.